The clone carrying this TCR beta chain was seen more than once but under ten times. These data come from a study of identical twins. TCRdb itself ran the 5' RACE reads through MiXCR, one entry per CDR3 protein. The sample has some 270,000 distinct CDR3 sequences, approximately 8.3% seen once. CDR3 length: 12 amino acids. The V gene's germline CDR1 is SEHNR and CDR2 FQNEAQ (reference sequence). Trimming took 8 bases from V and 5 from J, leaving 9 bases between them. These data are also associated with another study on yellow fever vaccine responses in identical twins.

Sequencing was performed on CD8+ T cells sorted from blood. The rearrangement uses TRBV7-9 and TRBJ2-2; the D gene is possibly TRBD2 (5 bases). The sequence was collected from a woman under 30 in good health. CDR3 in amino acids: CASGSGTGELFF. In DNA form, the CDR3 reads TGTGCCAGCGGGAGCGGTACCGGGGAGCTGTTTTTT.